The clone carrying this T cell receptor (beta chain) was found a few times. Its target is unknown. This entry is derived from a study of cytomegalovirus exposure and HLA in healthy donors. Study-level results: Sequencing had likely introduced a cluster of highly shared sequence variants as an artifact.

This CDR3 comprises 15 residues. CDR1 and CDR2 from the germline V gene are MNHEY and SVGAGI. V gave up 5 bases and J gave up 0 bases; unmatched junction bases: 6. Primers included in the PCR were 60 Vbeta and 13 Jbeta primers. Sequencing used immunoSEQ multiplex PCR; TCRdb keeps in-frame clones, though not all of them. The sample records roughly 140,000 clones, roughly 80% being singletons. The TCR was taken from a man between 35 and 55 years old in good health and CMV-seronegative. The sequenced sample was PBMCs. V gene TRBV6-5 combines with J gene TRBJ1-1, with 7 positions matching TRBD1. CDR3 residues: CASSRGQVMNTEAFF. DNA for the CDR3: TGTGCCAGCAGTAGAGGACAGGTCATGAACACTGAAGCTTTCTTT.